This TCR beta chain was sequenced for a study of CD8+CD57+ T cells in acquired aplastic anemia. Genomic DNA was employed as the template in profiling TCR beta VDJ and CDR3. TCRdb re-called the reads through MiXCR, storing one row per CDR3 protein. The sample yields over 150,000 distinct CDR3 sequences, 55% to 65% seen once. Germline V gene data show CDR1 as WSHSY and CDR2 as SAAADI. This CDR3 is 13 amino acids long. The trim removed 3 bases at V and 13 bases at J, leaving 6 bases unmatched. Patients chosen for sequencing had shown CD8+CD57+ cell expansion by flow cytometry. Sequenced input: sorted CD4+, CD8+, or CD8+CD57+ T cells (not recorded which) from PBMCs. The TCR was taken from a human donor with aplastic anemia. The J gene is TRBJ2-1, the V gene TRBV10-2, with 10 bases fitting TRBD2. The CDR3 loop reads CASSDASGGIQFF. The CDR3 bases are TGCGCCAGCAGTGATGCTAGCGGGGGTATTCAGTTCTTC.